This T cell receptor beta chain is from a study of PD-1 blockade in classical Hodgkin lymphoma. CDR3 length: 14 residues. The V gene's germline CDR1 is SGHNT and CDR2 YYREEE (reference sequence). Trimming removed 0 bases from V and 7 bases from J; junction bases left unmatched: 4. This clone came up a few times. What it recognizes is unknown. The table came from immunoSEQ multiplex PCR; TCRdb's copy has only in-frame clones and leaves some out. The sample shows roughly 7,000 clones, about four fifths of them seen only once. Described time point: newly diagnosed, previously untreated cHL patient sample. Study-level points and caveats: Before treatment, TCR diversity in newly diagnosed patients was reportedly lower than in healthy donors.

The sequencing sample was made of peripheral blood mononuclear cells (PBMCs). The sequence came from a human donor with classical Hodgkin lymphoma. The genes are TRBV5-4 and TRBJ2-1, with TRBD2 matching over 7 bases. The CDR3 bases are TGTGCCAGCAGCTTGGTTGCGGGAGAGAATGAGCAGTTCTTC. Translating it yields CASSLVAGENEQFF.